The clone carrying this T cell receptor (beta chain) was seen only a few times. As yet, its antigen is unknown. With template switching, a universal primer site was added, and the cDNA carried unique molecular identifiers. TCRdb re-analysed the 5' RACE reads in MiXCR, keeping a single row per CDR3 protein. The profile shows 1.5 million to 2 million distinct CDR3 sequences, about 32% of them singletons. The data belong to a study of identical twins. Study conclusions and caveats: Twins' surplus sharing was weaker for beta out-of-frame sequences.

The CDR3 loop spans 21 amino acids. V gave up 1 base and J gave up 5 bases, with 33 bases separating them. Germline lookup yields CDR1 SGHRS and CDR2 YFSETQ. The receptor was derived from a newborn girl in good health. The sample comprised cord blood. The rearrangement joins TRBV5-1 to TRBJ1-2, with D perhaps matching TRBD1 (5 bases). The CDR3 nucleotides read TGCGCCAGCAGCTTGCACAGGAGGGGCTATACTATCCTCCCTATGATATATGGCTACACCTTC. This translates into CASSLHRRGYTILPMIYGYTF. Together with reference TRBV5-1 and TRBJ1-2, the CDR3 gives the full variable domain: KAGVTQTPRYLIKTRGQQVTLSCSPISGHRSVSWYQQTPGQGLQFLFEYFSETQRNKGNFPGRFSGRQFSNSRSEMNVSTLELGDSALYLCASSLHRRGYTILPMIYGYTFGSGTRLTVV.